These T cell receptor beta chains were read from a single sample in a study of beta chain features in type 1 diabetes. Measured with immunoSEQ multiplex PCR; TCRdb has only the in-frame clones, and not every one. The table has 90,000 to 110,000 clones, 40% seen once. Material: stem cell memory CD4+ T cells from blood. These receptors all come from a woman under 30 in good health. CDR3s include the opening cysteine and the closing phenylalanine or tryptophan. The order of the fields is clone size, J gene, CDR3 length, D gene, V gene, CDR3 DNA, CDR3 protein. D genes are given only for firm matches. Rows give clone size only sometimes, using once, few, many, or a class for an expanded clone.

size: -
J: TRBJ2-2
length: 16
D: -
V: TRBV5-1
DNA: TGCGCCAGCAGCTTGGCCCAGCGTTCAATTCCCGGGGAGCTGTTTTTT
CDR3: CASSLAQRSIPGELFF

size: -
J: TRBJ2-5
length: 18
D: TRBD2
V: TRBV5-1
DNA: TGCGCCAGCTGGGTCGGGCTAGCGGGAGGGGACCCCCCGGAGACCCAGTACTTC
CDR3: CASWVGLAGGDPPETQYF

size: -
J: TRBJ2-1
length: 16
D: TRBD2
V: TRBV5-1
DNA: TGCGCCAGCAGCGGGGGACTAGCGGGAGTCTGGGGTGAGCAGTTCTTC
CDR3: CASSGGLAGVWGEQFF

size: few
J: TRBJ1-5
length: 14
D: -
V: TRBV6-5
DNA: TGTGCCAGCAAGGCGGGGCTGAGCAATCAGCCCCAGCATTTT
CDR3: CASKAGLSNQPQHF

size: -
J: TRBJ2-1
length: 14
D: TRBD1
V: TRBV19
DNA: TGTGCCAGTAAGGGGACAGGGGGCGGGGGTGAGCAGTTCTTC
CDR3: CASKGTGGGGEQFF

size: -
J: TRBJ2-7
length: 12
D: -
V: TRBV30
DNA: TGTGCCTGGAGTGTAACAACGGGCGAGCAGTACTTC
CDR3: CAWSVTTGEQYF

size: -
J: TRBJ2-3
length: 16
D: TRBD2
V: TRBV11-3
DNA: TGTGCCAGCAGCCGGGGACTAGCGAGCGAGTTAGATACGCAGTATTTT
CDR3: CASSRGLASELDTQYF

size: -
J: TRBJ2-7
length: 15
D: TRBD2
V: TRBV7-9
DNA: TGTGCCAGCAGCTTCAGGGAGGGATTTGCCTACGAGCAGTACTTC
CDR3: CASSFREGFAYEQYF

size: few
J: TRBJ2-7
length: 15
D: TRBD2
V: TRBV5-1
DNA: TGCGCCAGCAGCACAAGGGAGCGGGAGGGCGGTGAGCAGTACTTC
CDR3: CASSTREREGGEQYF

size: -
J: TRBJ2-2
length: 14
D: -
V: TRBV2
DNA: TGTGCCAGCAGTGCAAATAGGGGCACCGGGGAGCTGTTTTTT
CDR3: CASSANRGTGELFF

size: few
J: TRBJ1-2
length: 15
D: TRBD1
V: TRBV5-1
DNA: TGCGCCAGCAGCCGCCCCGGACAGGGGGCTTTCGGCTACACCTTC
CDR3: CASSRPGQGAFGYTF

size: few
J: TRBJ2-7
length: 15
D: -
V: TRBV13
DNA: TGTGCCAGCAGCTTTAGGACTCCTAGCTCCTACGAGCAGTACTTC
CDR3: CASSFRTPSSYEQYF

size: -
J: TRBJ1-3
length: 17
D: -
V: TRBV9
DNA: TGTGCCAGCAGCACCCACGGGGAGGGAGGCTCTGGAAACACCATATATTTT
CDR3: CASSTHGEGGSGNTIYF

size: few
J: TRBJ2-3
length: 14
D: -
V: TRBV7-2
DNA: TGTGCCAGCAGCTTAGCCCTAGCTCCAGATACGCAGTATTTT
CDR3: CASSLALAPDTQYF

size: few
J: TRBJ2-1
length: 12
D: TRBD2
V: TRBV7-2
DNA: TGTGCCAGCAGTCTTAGCGGGAATGAGCAGTTCTTC
CDR3: CASSLSGNEQFF

size: few
J: TRBJ1-1
length: 13
D: -
V: TRBV18
DNA: TGTGCCAGCTCAAAGGAGGTGGGGACTGAAGCTTTCTTT
CDR3: CASSKEVGTEAFF

size: -
J: TRBJ2-7
length: 14
D: -
V: TRBV30
DNA: TGTGCCTGGAGTCTAGATAATGTAATAGACGAGCAGTACTTC
CDR3: CAWSLDNVIDEQYF